This is a list of T cell receptor beta chains from one sample in a study of cytomegalovirus exposure and HLA in healthy donors. TCRdb keeps only in-frame clones here, not all; method: immunoSEQ multiplex PCR. There are 200,000 to 250,000 clones in the sample; approximately 80% occur only once, and around 15% lies in the top ten. The sample comprised PBMCs. These TCRs come from a young woman in good health and CMV-seropositive. CDR3s include the opening cysteine and the closing phenylalanine or tryptophan. Each record gives: V gene, J gene, CDR3 length, D gene, clone size, CDR3 protein, CDR3 DNA. A D gene is named only where the DNA matches it firmly. Only part of the rows carry a size: once, few, many, or a class if the clone is expanded.

v_gene: TRBV30
j_gene: TRBJ2-5
len: 14
d_gene: -
abundance: -
CDR3aa: CAWSAGQLQETQYF
CDR3nt: TGTGCCTGGAGTGCTGGACAGCTCCAAGAGACCCAGTACTTC

v_gene: TRBV6-1
j_gene: TRBJ1-1
len: 14
d_gene: TRBD1
abundance: -
CDR3aa: CASSFGQGVTEAFF
CDR3nt: TGTGCCAGCAGTTTTGGACAGGGCGTCACTGAAGCTTTCTTT

v_gene: TRBV30
j_gene: TRBJ2-1
len: 15
d_gene: -
abundance: -
CDR3aa: CAWSVLGSGNNEQFF
CDR3nt: TGTGCCTGGAGTGTACTCGGGAGTGGGAACAATGAGCAGTTCTTC

v_gene: TRBV30
j_gene: TRBJ1-1
len: 15
d_gene: TRBD1
abundance: -
CDR3aa: CAWSYDRDGNTEAFF
CDR3nt: TGTGCCTGGAGTTACGACAGGGACGGGAACACTGAAGCTTTCTTT

v_gene: TRBV27
j_gene: TRBJ2-1
len: 14
d_gene: TRBD2
abundance: -
CDR3aa: CASSFPSGSNEQFF
CDR3nt: TGTGCCAGCAGTTTTCCTAGCGGGAGCAATGAGCAGTTCTTC

v_gene: TRBV27
j_gene: TRBJ2-6
len: 17
d_gene: -
abundance: -
CDR3aa: CASSLGYGSSGANVLTF
CDR3nt: TGTGCCAGCAGTTTAGGGTACGGGAGCTCTGGGGCCAACGTCCTGACTTTC

v_gene: TRBV6-5
j_gene: TRBJ2-7
len: 14
d_gene: TRBD1
abundance: -
CDR3aa: CASSYSTGRYEQYF
CDR3nt: TGTGCCAGCAGTTACTCGACAGGGCGCTACGAGCAGTACTTC

v_gene: TRBV4-1
j_gene: TRBJ2-3
len: 16
d_gene: -
abundance: -
CDR3aa: CASSTRTGTRTDTQYF
CDR3nt: TGCGCCAGCAGCACCCGTACGGGGACCCGCACAGATACGCAGTATTTT

v_gene: TRBV5-1
j_gene: TRBJ1-1
len: 13
d_gene: -
abundance: -
CDR3aa: CASRFDRNTEAFF
CDR3nt: TGCGCCAGCAGGTTTGACAGGAACACTGAAGCTTTCTTT

v_gene: TRBV5-1
j_gene: TRBJ1-2
len: 12
d_gene: TRBD1
abundance: many
CDR3aa: CASGTGVVGYTF
CDR3nt: TGCGCCAGCGGTACAGGGGTTGTTGGCTACACCTTC

v_gene: TRBV6-5
j_gene: TRBJ1-2
len: 13
d_gene: TRBD1
abundance: -
CDR3aa: CASSRDRGYGYTF
CDR3nt: TGTGCCAGCAGCCGGGACAGGGGCTATGGCTACACCTTC

v_gene: TRBV9
j_gene: TRBJ2-6
len: 16
d_gene: TRBD2
abundance: -
CDR3aa: CASGGLAGDGANVLTF
CDR3nt: TGTGCCAGCGGGGGACTAGCGGGAGATGGGGCCAACGTCCTGACTTTC

v_gene: TRBV4-2
j_gene: TRBJ1-1
len: 15
d_gene: TRBD1
abundance: -
CDR3aa: CASSQGTGGDTEAFF
CDR3nt: TGTGCCAGCAGCCAGGGGACAGGGGGGGACACTGAAGCTTTCTTT

v_gene: TRBV7-6
j_gene: TRBJ2-2
len: 17
d_gene: -
abundance: -
CDR3aa: CASSSELGKPNTGELFF
CDR3nt: TGTGCCAGCAGCTCAGAACTAGGAAAACCGAACACCGGGGAGCTGTTTTTT

v_gene: TRBV11-3
j_gene: TRBJ1-2
len: 13
d_gene: -
abundance: few
CDR3aa: CASTTRGGYGYTF
CDR3nt: TGTGCCAGCACCACGAGAGGGGGATACGGCTACACCTTC

v_gene: TRBV5-1
j_gene: TRBJ1-4
len: 15
d_gene: -
abundance: once
CDR3aa: CASSNYRAGNEKLFF
CDR3nt: TGCGCCAGCAGTAATTACAGGGCAGGTAATGAAAAACTGTTTTTT

v_gene: TRBV6-5
j_gene: TRBJ2-7
len: 14
d_gene: -
abundance: -
CDR3aa: CASSPPGLSYEQYF
CDR3nt: TGTGCCAGCAGTCCCCCGGGCCTCTCCTACGAGCAGTACTTC

v_gene: TRBV19
j_gene: TRBJ1-5
len: 18
d_gene: -
abundance: -
CDR3aa: CASSILVSHRVLNQPQHF
CDR3nt: TGTGCCAGTAGTATCCTGGTTTCCCACAGGGTTCTCAATCAGCCCCAGCATTTT

v_gene: TRBV19
j_gene: TRBJ2-3
len: 15
d_gene: TRBD2
abundance: -
CDR3aa: CASSTLADSTDTQYF
CDR3nt: TGTGCCAGTAGTACACTAGCGGACAGCACAGATACGCAGTATTTT

v_gene: TRBV13
j_gene: TRBJ1-1
len: 16
d_gene: TRBD1
abundance: -
CDR3aa: CASSSIRRDRDTEAFF
CDR3nt: TGTGCCAGCAGCAGCATACGTCGGGACAGGGACACTGAAGCTTTCTTT

v_gene: TRBV29-1
j_gene: TRBJ1-5
len: 13
d_gene: TRBD1
abundance: -
CDR3aa: CSVDRGLNQPQHF
CDR3nt: TGCAGCGTTGACAGGGGGCTCAATCAGCCCCAGCATTTT

v_gene: TRBV27
j_gene: TRBJ1-1
len: 11
d_gene: -
abundance: -
CDR3aa: CATLMNTEAFF
CDR3nt: TGTGCCACCTTGATGAACACTGAAGCTTTCTTT

v_gene: TRBV9
j_gene: TRBJ2-2
len: 10
d_gene: -
abundance: once
CDR3aa: CASGTGELFF
CDR3nt: TGTGCCAGCGGAACCGGGGAGCTGTTTTTT

v_gene: TRBV7-9
j_gene: TRBJ2-1
len: 13
d_gene: TRBD2
abundance: -
CDR3aa: CASSLFAGVEQFF
CDR3nt: TGTGCCAGCAGCTTATTCGCGGGAGTTGAGCAGTTCTTC

v_gene: TRBV10-3
j_gene: TRBJ2-3
len: 16
d_gene: -
abundance: -
CDR3aa: CAISEGAGRDTDTQYF
CDR3nt: TGTGCCATCAGTGAGGGTGCGGGACGGGACACAGATACGCAGTATTTT

v_gene: TRBV29-1
j_gene: TRBJ2-1
len: 12
d_gene: TRBD2
abundance: -
CDR3aa: CSVAGAVNEQFF
CDR3nt: TGCAGCGTAGCGGGAGCCGTGAATGAGCAGTTCTTC

v_gene: TRBV4-1
j_gene: TRBJ2-7
len: 15
d_gene: -
abundance: -
CDR3aa: CASSQDGGLPYEQYF
CDR3nt: TGCGCCAGCAGCCAAGATGGGGGACTTCCCTACGAGCAGTACTTC

v_gene: TRBV19
j_gene: TRBJ2-2
len: 15
d_gene: TRBD1
abundance: -
CDR3aa: CASSIYRGYHGELFF
CDR3nt: TGTGCCAGTAGTATATACAGGGGGTATCACGGGGAGCTGTTTTTT

v_gene: TRBV12-5
j_gene: TRBJ2-1
len: 15
d_gene: TRBD2
abundance: -
CDR3aa: CASGGGTKPLGEQFF
CDR3nt: TGTGCTAGTGGCGGAGGGACTAAGCCGCTGGGTGAGCAGTTCTTC

v_gene: TRBV20-1
j_gene: TRBJ2-7
len: 11
d_gene: TRBD1
abundance: -
CDR3aa: CSARDRLEQYF
CDR3nt: TGCAGTGCCCGGGACAGACTCGAGCAGTACTTC

v_gene: TRBV15
j_gene: TRBJ2-5
len: 18
d_gene: TRBD2
abundance: -
CDR3aa: CATSRVPRLAGLSETQYF
CDR3nt: TGTGCCACCAGCAGAGTCCCTCGCCTAGCGGGATTAAGTGAGACCCAGTACTTC

v_gene: TRBV6-6
j_gene: TRBJ2-7
len: 15
d_gene: -
abundance: -
CDR3aa: CASSYSRDTNYEQYF
CDR3nt: TGTGCCAGCAGTTACAGCCGGGACACAAACTACGAGCAGTACTTC

v_gene: TRBV14
j_gene: TRBJ2-7
len: 17
d_gene: TRBD2
abundance: -
CDR3aa: CASSQGLAGFKAYEQYF
CDR3nt: TGTGCCAGCAGCCAAGGCCTAGCGGGCTTTAAAGCCTACGAGCAGTACTTC

v_gene: TRBV29-1
j_gene: TRBJ1-1
len: 13
d_gene: -
abundance: -
CDR3aa: CSPLKQANTEAFF
CDR3nt: TGCAGCCCCCTGAAGCAGGCCAACACTGAAGCTTTCTTT

v_gene: TRBV5-6
j_gene: TRBJ2-2
len: 13
d_gene: -
abundance: -
CDR3aa: CASSLYRGGELFF
CDR3nt: TGTGCCAGCAGCTTGTACCGGGGCGGGGAGCTGTTTTTT

v_gene: TRBV30
j_gene: TRBJ2-1
len: 12
d_gene: -
abundance: -
CDR3aa: CAWSGGSDEQFF
CDR3nt: TGTGCCTGGAGTGGTGGGTCCGATGAGCAGTTCTTC

v_gene: TRBV7-9
j_gene: TRBJ2-7
len: 15
d_gene: -
abundance: -
CDR3aa: CASSDRQESPYEQYF
CDR3nt: TGTGCCAGCAGCGATAGACAGGAGTCCCCCTACGAGCAGTACTTC

v_gene: TRBV30
j_gene: TRBJ1-2
len: 14
d_gene: -
abundance: -
CDR3aa: CAWNPRGEFYGYTF
CDR3nt: TGTGCCTGGAACCCGAGGGGGGAGTTCTATGGCTACACCTTC

v_gene: TRBV9
j_gene: TRBJ1-1
len: 16
d_gene: -
abundance: -
CDR3aa: CASSVGAGMGNTEAFF
CDR3nt: TGTGCCAGCAGCGTAGGGGCGGGGATGGGGAACACTGAAGCTTTCTTT

v_gene: TRBV30
j_gene: TRBJ1-2
len: 15
d_gene: TRBD1
abundance: -
CDR3aa: CAWSPGQGGKYGYTF
CDR3nt: TGTGCCTGGAGCCCCGGACAGGGAGGGAAGTATGGCTACACCTTC

v_gene: TRBV11-2
j_gene: TRBJ2-7
len: 14
d_gene: -
abundance: once
CDR3aa: CASSLGLRGDEQYF
CDR3nt: TGTGCCAGCAGCTTAGGGCTCAGGGGCGACGAGCAGTACTTC

v_gene: TRBV7-6
j_gene: TRBJ2-7
len: 14
d_gene: -
abundance: -
CDR3aa: CASSSRLRAYEQYF
CDR3nt: TGTGCCAGCAGCTCCCGGCTTAGAGCTTACGAGCAGTACTTC